A single sample is the source of the 12 T cell receptor beta chains below, sequenced in a study of OX40 agonist ivuxolimab in advanced cancers. Produced via immunoSEQ multiplex PCR; TCRdb's table is partial and in-frame only. The profile shows some 70,000 clones, 85% of them singletons. The sample was CD4+ or CD8+ T cells sorted from blood, taken in a trial of the OX40 agonist ivuxolimab. The source of these receptors is an adult with an advanced solid tumor such as melanoma, head and neck, liver or kidney cancer.

The chain combines TRBV6-1 with TRBJ1-1, with D hard to call. The length of the CDR3 is 14 residues. Trimming took off 2 bases at V and 1 base at J, with 8 bases between the two ends. CDR1 and CDR2 from the germline V gene are MNHNS and SASEGT. CDR3 loop: CASSESVPNTEAFF. In DNA, the CDR3 is TGTGCCAGCAGTGAAAGTGTGCCGAACACTGAAGCTTTCTTT.

The chain uses TRBV11-2 and TRBJ2-4; D is unresolved. Deletions cut 7 bases from V and 6 bases from J, with 16 bases between. From germline, CDR1 is SGHAT and CDR2 FQNNGV. The CDR3 spans 14 residues. The CDR3 loop reads CASNARVYGNIQYF. The CDR3 nucleotides are TGTGCCAGCAACGCTCGGGTTTACGGAAACATTCAGTACTTC.

The V and J genes are TRBV15 and TRBJ1-3, with no clear D. The ends were cut back, 2 bases at V and 0 bases at J, with 11 bases in the middle. The germline V gene encodes CDR1 LNHNV and CDR2 YYDKDF (reference sequence). This CDR3 region has 16 residues. The CDR3 spells CATSRSVGSSGNTIYF. The CDR3 coding sequence is TGTGCCACCAGCAGATCCGTCGGCAGCTCTGGAAACACCATATATTTT.

The genes are TRBV6-6 and TRBJ2-2; 12 positions match TRBD2. The CDR3 has 16 amino acids. Germline lookup yields CDR1 MNHNY and CDR2 SVGAGI (reference sequence). Trimming cost V 2 bases and J 4 bases; bases outside gene matches: 2. CDR3 coding DNA: TGTGCCAGCAGTTACCTGGGACTAGCGGGCACCGGGGAGCTGTTTTTT. The encoded protein is CASSYLGLAGTGELFF.

This rearrangement joins TRBV7-2 to TRBJ1-5; 11 bases are a match to TRBD1. V was pared by 1 base and J by 2 bases, with 4 bases of the junction left unmatched. Germline CDR1 reads SGHTA; CDR2 reads FQGNSA. The CDR3 spans 17 residues. For the CDR3, the DNA is TGTGCCAGCAGCTTAGGGACAGGGGGCTGGGGCAATCAGCCCCAGCATTTT. Protein product: CASSLGTGGWGNQPQHF.

This chain joins TRBV10-1 and TRBJ2-4; tentatively, D is TRBD2 (6 bases). Germline V lookup: CDR1 WNHNN, CDR2 SYGVQD (reference sequence). The germline V and J ends were trimmed by 0 bases and 1 base, with 10 bases remaining between them. The CDR3 sequence is 16 residues long. This CDR3 reads CASSESVAGAKNIQYF. The CDR3 coding sequence is TGCGCCAGCAGTGAGTCTGTGGCGGGGGCCAAAAACATTCAGTACTTC.

This clone was found a few times. This chain uses TRBV5-1 with TRBJ1-5, with D maybe TRBD1 (6 bases). The CDR3 runs to 15 residues. Trimming left V 4 bases short and J 3 bases short, with 14 bases between. Germline V CDR1 and CDR2: SGHRS, YFSETQ. CDR3 residues: CASSVSTGSNQPQHF. The CDR3 nucleotides are TGCGCCAGCAGCGTCTCCACAGGGTCCAATCAGCCCCAGCATTTT.

The chain uses TRBV20-1 and TRBJ2-3; D is ambiguous. CDR1 is DFQATT, CDR2 SNEGSKA, per germline (reference sequence). V was cut by 6 bases and J by 3 bases, with 7 bases left in between. CDR3 length: 11 amino acids. CDR3: CSAQPTDTQYF. In nucleotides, the CDR3 is TGCAGTGCCCAGCCTACAGATACGCAGTATTTT.

The V and J genes are TRBV27 and TRBJ2-6; 9 positions agree with TRBD2. The CDR3 sequence is 17 residues long. The germline V gene has CDR1 MNHEY and CDR2 SMNVEV (reference sequence). V was clipped by 2 bases and J by 1 base; unmatched bases: 3. CDR3 in DNA: TGTGCCAGCAGTTTACGGGCGGGAGGGTCTGGGGCCAACGTCCTGACTTTC. It encodes CASSLRAGGSGANVLTF.

Comments on this clone: Its ends do not fully match the called genes, so a read error is possible. DNA for the CDR3: TGTGTCAGCAGCTCCTTGGGATTAGGGGATACGCAGTATTTT. Its protein product is CVSSSLGLGDTQYF. This chain uses TRBV6-5 with TRBJ2-3, with unresolved D. The CDR3 spans 14 residues. The germline CDR1 and CDR2 sequences are MNHEY and SVGAGI.

V is TRBV14 and J is TRBJ2-3; D call uncertain. The CDR3 loop spans 11 amino acids. Per the germline V gene, CDR1 is SGHDN and CDR2 is FVKESK. The ends were cut back, 4 bases at V and 5 bases at J, with 4 bases in the middle. The CDR3 DNA is TGTGCCAGCAGCCTTGTAGATACGCAGTATTTT. Protein: CASSLVDTQYF.

On this clone itself: Relative to the germline gene, one junction end is altered; a read error may explain this. The same CDR3 is also encoded by other DNA sequences in this sample. The chain links TRBV27 to TRBJ2-7; D gene ambiguous. The V gene's germline CDR1 is MNHEY and CDR2 SMNVEV (reference sequence). The CDR3 spans 15 residues. Here the CDR3 reads CASSLVPGMVYEQYF. CDR3 bases: TGCGCCAGCAGTTTAGTCCCAGGAATGGTCTACGAGCAGTACTTC.